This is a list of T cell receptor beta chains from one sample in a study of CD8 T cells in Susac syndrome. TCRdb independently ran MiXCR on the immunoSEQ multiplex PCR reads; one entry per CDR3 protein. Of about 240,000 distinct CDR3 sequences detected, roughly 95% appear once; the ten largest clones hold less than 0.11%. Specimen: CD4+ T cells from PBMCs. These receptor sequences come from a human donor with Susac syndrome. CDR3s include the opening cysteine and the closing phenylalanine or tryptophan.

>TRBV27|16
CASSPGTPGHSDTQYF
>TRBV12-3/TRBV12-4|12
CASASVNYGYTF
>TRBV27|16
CASSLYGTSIEDTQYF
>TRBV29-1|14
CSVVGTSGNYEQYF
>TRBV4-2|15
CASSPGTSADNEQFF
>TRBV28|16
CASSWWDRSNTGELFF
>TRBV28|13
CASSYGVYQPQHF
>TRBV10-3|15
CAISAADRGYTEAFF
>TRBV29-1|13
CSVGGQLKDTQYF
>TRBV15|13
CATSSRGGGSPFF